The 13 T cell receptor beta chains reported below all come from one sample, sequenced in a study of blood T cell repertoires in COVID-19. The method was immunoSEQ multiplex PCR; TCRdb's version includes in-frame clones alone and lacks a portion of them. The sample consists of 350,000 to 550,000 clones, around 89% of them appearing once. Specimen: peripheral blood. The receptors originated from a woman in her twenties or thirties with acute or convalescent COVID-19.

The rearrangement uses TRBV27 and TRBJ1-6, with D perhaps matching TRBD1 (6 bases). CDR1 MNHEY and CDR2 SMNVEV come from the germline V gene (reference sequence). V lost 5 bases to trimming and J lost 3 bases, with 17 bases between them. There are 17 residues in the CDR3. CDR3 DNA: TGTGCCAGCAGTCCCGTAGGGGACACCAACTATAATTCACCCCTCCACTTT. Its translation: CASSPVGDTNYNSPLHF.

This sequence joins TRBV2 and TRBJ2-5; 7 nucleotides match TRBD2. The CDR3 runs 13 residues. The V gene's germline CDR1 is SNHLY and CDR2 FYNNEI. Trimming took 4 bases from V and 9 from J; bases not matched to a gene: 8. CDR3 coding DNA: TGTGCCAGCAGTGGTGGGCGGGGGATGTCCCAGTACTTC. This gives the protein CASSGGRGMSQYF.

V gene TRBV5-1 combines with J gene TRBJ2-2; D uncertain. This CDR3 contains 15 residues. Trimming shortened V by 0 bases and J by 2 bases, and 8 bases separated the two germline ends. CDR1 SGHRS and CDR2 YFSETQ come from the germline V gene. The CDR3 here is CASSLGGVNTGELFF. Written as DNA, the CDR3 is TGCGCCAGCAGCTTGGGCGGAGTCAACACCGGGGAGCTGTTTTTT.

The chain recombines TRBV5-1 with TRBJ2-3; 12 nucleotides agree with TRBD2. The CDR3 totals 16 residues. The germline V gene encodes CDR1 SGHRS and CDR2 YFSETQ. With V trimmed by 0 bases and J by 2 bases, 1 base remained unmatched. CDR3 in DNA: TGCGCCAGCAGCTTGGGACTAGCGGGGGTCACAGATACGCAGTATTTT. This translates into CASSLGLAGVTDTQYF.

This sequence joins TRBV27 and TRBJ2-5, with 8 bases lining up with TRBD1. Germline-derived CDR1 and CDR2 are MNHEY and SMNVEV (reference sequence). V dropped 7 bases and J dropped 3; count of bases not matched to a gene: 13. This CDR3 contains 16 residues. CDR3 sequence: CASTPQGQGTKETQYF. CDR3 coding DNA: TGTGCCAGCACTCCTCAAGGACAGGGTACGAAAGAGACCCAGTACTTC.

The rearrangement joins TRBV3-1 (or the pseudogene TRBV3-2) to TRBJ2-5; 12 bases fit TRBD2. Germline assignment: CDR1 LGHDT and CDR2 YNNKEL (reference sequence). This CDR3 is built from 18 residues. Trimming removed 1 base from V and 5 bases from J; junction bases left unmatched: 11. The CDR3 DNA reads TGTGCCAGCAGCCAAGGGGGATTACTAGCGGGGGGCAAGGAGACCCAGTACTTC. Encoded protein: CASSQGGLLAGGKETQYF.

The chain uses TRBV3-1 (or the pseudogene TRBV3-2) and TRBJ2-7; the match to TRBD1 covers 8 bases. The V segment lost 2 bases and the J segment 5 bases; nucleotides outside the gene matches: 8. There are 15 residues in the CDR3. CDR1 LGHDT and CDR2 YNNKEL come from the germline V gene (reference sequence). For the CDR3, the DNA is TGTGCCAGCAGCCAAACTTCAGGGGGCTACCACGAGCAGTACTTC. Its translation: CASSQTSGGYHEQYF.

The genes are TRBV5-6 and TRBJ1-6, with D possibly TRBD1 on 6 matching bases. There are 15 residues in the CDR3. Germline values: CDR1 SGHDT, CDR2 YYEEEE. V was cut by 3 bases and J by 10 bases, with 17 bases left in between. CDR3: CASSSALQGYSPLHF. The CDR3 DNA is TGTGCCAGCAGCTCGGCCCTGCAGGGGTACTCACCCCTCCACTTT.

The chain links TRBV7-2 to TRBJ2-1; TRBD1 matches 8 bases. Germline assignment: CDR1 SGHTA and CDR2 FQGNSA. V dropped 1 base and J dropped 9; count of bases not matched to a gene: 5. The CDR3 extends over 14 amino acids. Here the CDR3 reads CASSLVGTGGEQFF. The CDR3 DNA reads as TGTGCCAGCAGCTTAGTCGGGACAGGCGGTGAGCAGTTCTTC.

The V gene is TRBV3-1 (or the pseudogene TRBV3-2), the J gene TRBJ2-7, with 10 bases identical to TRBD1. The CDR3 runs 14 residues. Germline trimming cut 5 bases from V and 5 bases from J; bases unmatched to any gene: 6. Germline CDR1 and CDR2: LGHDT and YNNKEL (reference sequence). CDR3 sequence (DNA): TGTGCCAGCAGCGCGACAGGGGGCCTCCACGAGCAGTACTTC. It encodes CASSATGGLHEQYF.

This rearrangement joins TRBV13 to TRBJ2-1; 9 positions agree with TRBD2. The V gene's germline CDR1 is PRHDT and CDR2 FYEKMQ (reference sequence). The V segment lost 1 base and the J segment 7 bases; nucleotides outside the gene matches: 5. This CDR3 is 15 amino acids long. CDR3 protein: CASSLARGGRNEQFF. CDR3 nucleotide sequence: TGTGCCAGCAGCTTAGCGCGGGGGGGCCGGAATGAGCAGTTCTTC. Full variable domain (rest looked up from reference TRBV13 and TRBJ2-1): AAGVIQSPRHLIKEKRETATLKCYPIPRHDTVYWYQQGPGQDPQFLISFYEKMQSDKGSIPDRFSAQQFSDYHSELNMSSLELGDSALYFCASSLARGGRNEQFFGPGTRLTVL.

The chain links TRBV9 to TRBJ2-4, with D maybe TRBD2 (7 bases). Trimming left V 8 bases short and J 3 bases short, with 21 bases between. Germline CDR1 is SGDLS and CDR2 is YYNGEE. The CDR3 spans 16 residues. CDR3 in DNA: TGTGCCAGTTCCGGGGGCCCGGGGGGTGGCAAAAACATTCAGTACTTC. Encoded protein: CASSGGPGGGKNIQYF. The entire variable domain, with the rest obtained from reference TRBV9 and TRBJ2-4, is as follows: DSGVTQTPKHLITATGQRVTLRCSPRSGDLSVYWYQQSLDQGLQFLIQYYNGEERAKGNILERFSAQQFPDLHSELNLSSLELGDSALYFCASSGGPGGGKNIQYFGAGTRLSVL.

This chain connects TRBV5-1 to TRBJ2-3; 12 nucleotides agree with TRBD2. The V and J ends lost 4 bases and 3 bases, in that order; junction bases with no gene match: 9. There are 17 residues in the CDR3. Looked up from germline, CDR1 is SGHRS and CDR2 is YFSETQ. The CDR3, as DNA: TGCGCCAGCAGCCCCAGCACTAGCGGGGGGCAGACAGATACGCAGTATTTT. It specifies CASSPSTSGGQTDTQYF.